This TCR beta chain appears in the sequencing data of a study of identifying expanded T cells in peripheral blood. With regard to this clone: The antigen is not known.

In germline, CDR1 is SQVTM, CDR2 ANQGSEA. The CDR3 is 13 residues long. The ends were cut back, 4 bases at V and 0 bases at J, with 8 bases in the middle. Measured with immunoSEQ multiplex PCR; TCRdb has only the in-frame clones, and not every one. The sample includes approximately 92,000 clones, around 83% of them seen just once. General study findings and limits: Clone count variance between approximately two-week samples rose with total template count. About 1.3 clones differed between technical replicates, versus about 15 and 19 over time.

The sequenced sample was blood. The clonotype comes from a person aged 18-70 years in good health. The chain combines TRBV29-1 with TRBJ2-3; no reliable D call. The CDR3 DNA is TGCAGCGTTGGGGGATCTAGCACAGATACGCAGTATTTT. Residues: CSVGGSSTDTQYF.